Listed below are T cell receptor beta chains from one sample, sequenced in a study of cytomegalovirus exposure and HLA in healthy donors. Generated by immunoSEQ multiplex PCR, the TCRdb table keeps only in-frame clones and is missing some. Among roughly 130,000 clones listed, 80% were seen once. The sample was PBMCs. These receptor sequences come from a male donor in good health and CMV-seropositive. Each CDR3 is given with its conserved first and last residue. D genes are given only for firm matches. Not every row has a clone size; where given, it reads once, few, many or a size class.

TRBJ2-7,once,TRBV14,TRBD1,TGTGCCAGCAGCCCCCGGACAGGGGGTATCGGCGAGCAGTACTTC,CASSPRTGGIGEQYF
TRBJ2-7,few,TRBV7-9,NA,TGTGCCAGCAGCTCCACAGAAGACTACGAGCAGTACTTC,CASSSTEDYEQYF
TRBJ2-5,NA,TRBV5-1,NA,TGCGCCAGCAGCTTGGGCGGAAGACCGGTAGAGACCCAGTACTTC,CASSLGGRPVETQYF
TRBJ1-3,NA,TRBV4-1,NA,TGCGCCAGCAGCCTCAGGGGCTTTTCTGGAAACACCATATATTTT,CASSLRGFSGNTIYF
TRBJ2-7,NA,TRBV7-9,NA,TGTGCCAGCAGCCCCGCGGGCACCTACGAGCAGTACTTC,CASSPAGTYEQYF
TRBJ1-1,NA,TRBV18,TRBD1,TGTGCCAGCTCACCCACAGGGGCGAACACTGAAGCTTTCTTT,CASSPTGANTEAFF
TRBJ1-4,NA,TRBV6-1,NA,TGTGCCAGCAGTGAAGGCGTTCCGGGGTCTGTAGGGAATGAAAAACTGTTTTTT,CASSEGVPGSVGNEKLFF
TRBJ2-1,NA,TRBV27,NA,TGTGCCAGCAGTTTATCGGGGGGAAGTGAGCAGTTCTTC,CASSLSGGSEQFF
TRBJ1-1,once,TRBV7-9,NA,TGTGCCAGCAGCTCACCACTAGGGGGGGGGAGAAACACTGAAGCTTTCTTT,CASSSPLGGGRNTEAFF
TRBJ1-2,NA,TRBV21-1,NA,TGTGCCAGTCTCCCGTCGGGACAGGGGTCTTACCATAACTATGGCTACACCTTC,CASLPSGQGSYHNYGYTF
TRBJ1-2,few,TRBV19,NA,TGTGCCAGTAGTATCCCTCATAGACTCTATGGCTACACCTTC,CASSIPHRLYGYTF
TRBJ2-7,NA,TRBV7-9,NA,TGTGCCAGCAGCCCCCGGGACATGATATTCTACGAGCAGTACTTC,CASSPRDMIFYEQYF
TRBJ2-7,NA,TRBV29-1,TRBD1,TGCAGCGTCGAAGACAGGGACAGCTCCTACGAGCAGTACTTC,CSVEDRDSSYEQYF
TRBJ1-2,NA,TRBV7-9,NA,TGTGCCAGCAGTTTAACAGGGACACCTAACTATGGCTACACCTTC,CASSLTGTPNYGYTF
TRBJ1-1,NA,TRBV5-6,TRBD1,TGTGCCAGCAGCCAACGGGACAGGGGCACTGAAGCTTTCTTT,CASSQRDRGTEAFF
TRBJ1-1,NA,TRBV7-3,NA,TGTGCCAGCAGCTTATACCCAGGGGCAATGAACACTGAAGCTTTCTTT,CASSLYPGAMNTEAFF
TRBJ1-1,NA,TRBV30,NA,TGTGCCTGGAGTGTGACAGCTAACACTGAAGCTTTCTTT,CAWSVTANTEAFF
TRBJ2-7,NA,TRBV10-1,TRBD2,TGCGCCAGCCCAGGACTAGCGCGTCAACCGGTATACGAGCAGTACTTC,CASPGLARQPVYEQYF
TRBJ2-6,once,TRBV6-6,NA,TGTGCCAGCAGTACAGACGGGAGCTCTGGGGCCAACGTCCTGACTTTC,CASSTDGSSGANVLTF
TRBJ2-1,NA,TRBV29-1,NA,TGCAGCATGTTAAATTTGAATGAGCAGTTCTTC,CSMLNLNEQFF
TRBJ2-2,NA,TRBV9,TRBD2,TGTGCCAGCAGCGGAGGCCCCCAGGTGTCTAGCGGGAGTCCCGGGGAGCTGTTTTTT,CASSGGPQVSSGSPGELFF
TRBJ2-1,NA,TRBV28,TRBD2,TGTGCCAGCGGTGTGGGACTAGCGGGAGGCAATGAGCAGTTCTTC,CASGVGLAGGNEQFF
TRBJ2-5,NA,TRBV7-2,NA,TGTGCCAGCAGCTGGTGGTTCGGGAGCGGCGAGACCCAGTACTTC,CASSWWFGSGETQYF
TRBJ2-7,NA,TRBV9,TRBD2,TGTGCCAGCAGCGTTAGCGGGAGAGACGAGCAGTACTTC,CASSVSGRDEQYF
TRBJ2-3,NA,TRBV5-4,TRBD2,TGTGCCAGCAGCTTGTATTCTAGCGGGGGAGATACGCAGTATTTT,CASSLYSSGGDTQYF
TRBJ2-1,NA,TRBV5-1,NA,TGCGCCAGCAGCTTCGACAGAGTGCAGTTCTTC,CASSFDRVQFF